These 9 T cell receptor beta chains originate from one sample sequenced in a study of post-analysis software for immune sequencing data (dated by TCRdb to 2013 to 2016). These TCRs are of unknown antigen specificity. Libraries came from PCR. The sample was run on an Illumina HiSeq 2500. To reduce PCR and sequencing biases, unique molecular identifiers were incorporated into the TCR beta cDNA libraries. The raw public reads went through TCRdb reprocessing: fastp at Q25, MiXCR clone calling, in-frame beta chains kept. Here each entry gathers all rows of one CDR3 protein and keeps the most common genes and DNA. Present in this sample are about 810,000 distinct CDR3 sequences, approximately 57% of which were seen just once. The ten largest clones capture under 6% of the sample. Overall study results and their limits: About 5 TRBV segments, including TRBV5-6, TRBV5-1 and TRBV20-1, were significantly more frequent in patients than controls.

The sample was blood. These TCRs come from a girl aged 10-17 years with multiple sclerosis.

The CDR3 coding sequence is TGCAGCGTTGAGGGCGGTTCAGGGGGCTTCGGCGAGCAGTACTTC. This gives the protein CSVEGGSGGFGEQYF. V usage is TRBV29-1 and J usage is TRBJ2-7; the match to TRBD1 covers 8 bases. V gave up 3 bases and J gave up 6 bases; unmatched junction bases: 13. CDR1 and CDR2 (germline): SQVTM, ANQGSEA. CDR3 length equals 15 residues.

This sequence joins TRBV3-1 and TRBJ2-4; D not certain. Germline V gene data show CDR1 as LGHDT and CDR2 as YNNKEL (reference sequence). The V and J ends lost 0 bases and 9 bases respectively, with 12 bases between them. The CDR3 is made up of 14 amino acids. The chain's CDR3 is CASSQDRVDSIQYF. CDR3 sequence (DNA): TGTGCCAGCAGCCAAGATCGGGTCGATTCCATTCAGTACTTC.

This clonotype was seen more than once but under ten times. The V and J genes are TRBV11-2 and TRBJ2-7; 8 nucleotides agree with TRBD2. The germline gives CDR1 SGHAT, CDR2 FQNNGV. The CDR3 loop spans 14 amino acids. V trimming: 3 bases; J trimming: 2 bases; junction bases outside the gene matches: 3. CDR3 in DNA: TGTGCCAGCAGCTTTCTAGCGGGTACCTACGAGCAGTACTTC. This gives the protein CASSFLAGTYEQYF.

This chain links TRBV20-1 with TRBJ2-1; 10 bases match TRBD2. The germline V gene encodes CDR1 DFQATT and CDR2 SNEGSKA (reference sequence). The CDR3 is 14 amino acids. V dropped 3 bases and J dropped 3; count of bases not matched to a gene: 2. CDR3 protein: CSASQRGGYNEQFF. The CDR3 DNA reads as TGCAGTGCTAGCCAGCGGGGGGGCTACAATGAGCAGTTCTTC.

The chain links TRBV10-3 to TRBJ1-5; no reliable D call. CDR1 ENHRY and CDR2 SYGVKD come from the germline V gene. Trimming cost V 0 bases and J 7 bases, with 4 bases left between them. This CDR3 is built from 12 residues. The CDR3 spells CAISESRQPQHF. The DNA of the CDR3 is TGTGCCATCAGTGAGTCGAGGCAGCCCCAGCATTTT.

V is TRBV7-2 and J is TRBJ2-1; D is uncertain. CDR1 is SGHTA, CDR2 FQGNSA, per germline. The CDR3 runs to 12 residues. V lost 5 bases, J lost 9 bases, and 11 bases lay in between. CDR3 coding DNA: TGTGCCAGCAGCCCCACTTGGGGTGAGCAGTTCTTC. This gives the protein CASSPTWGEQFF.

The V call is TRBV5-1, the J call TRBJ2-7; D is undetermined. The DNA end is a closer match to TRBJ2-1, so the J assignment may be wrong. The CDR3 spans 15 residues. Germline lookup yields CDR1 SGHRS and CDR2 YFSETQ. The CDR3 spells CASSLRRAQVDEQFF. The CDR3 DNA sequence: TGCGCCAGCAGCTTGAGGCGAGCCCAGGTTGATGAGCAGTTCTTC.

This clonotype occurred a few times. V usage is TRBV12-3 or TRBV12-4 and J usage is TRBJ2-1, with 7 bases lining up with TRBD2. The length of the CDR3 is 18 residues. The trim removed 3 bases at V and 6 bases at J, leaving 17 bases unmatched. The CDR3 spells CASSFPGGSRPQGNEQFF. The CDR3 region has the DNA TGTGCCAGCAGTTTCCCGGGAGGTTCACGACCTCAGGGCAATGAGCAGTTCTTC.

V is TRBV15 and J is TRBJ1-2; D remains ambiguous. Germline CDR1 and CDR2: LNHNV and YYDKDF (reference sequence). The CDR3 is 14 amino acids. With 2 bases removed from V and 6 bases from J, the gap between germline ends came to 13 bases. In nucleotides, the CDR3 is TGTGCCACCAGCAGAAAGACGGGCCCGAATGGCTACACCTTC. It translates to CATSRKTGPNGYTF.